This T cell receptor (beta chain) was profiled in a study of T cell repertoires in cytomegalovirus infection. Study at large: Public signatures in TCR beta pointed to CMV infection and matching HLA type. Broader study findings: Dominating the ex vivo response were HLA-C-restricted CMV-specific TCR beta clonotypes.

A word on this clonotype: The antigen is not known.

This CDR3 contains 12 residues. The V gene's germline CDR1 is MNHEY and CDR2 SVGAGI. Deletions cut 5 bases from V and 6 bases from J, with 10 bases between. MiXCR, run by TCRdb on the reads, gives a single entry per CDR3 protein. The data hold about 740,000 distinct CDR3 sequences, with less than 40% observed a single time. The rearrangement uses TRBV6-5 and TRBJ1-2; no firm D call. The origin of this receptor is a human donor in good health (CMV status not recorded). Some clones in this sample may be carry-over from other donors' samples. Sequenced input: PBMCs. CDR3 in DNA: TGTGCCAGCAGTCGGGAGCCCCATGGCTACACCTTC. This gives the protein CASSREPHGYTF.